These 10 T cell receptor beta chains share one sample of origin, sequenced in a study of blood T cell repertoires in COVID-19. The repertoire was sequenced with immunoSEQ multiplex PCR; TCRdb's copy has only in-frame clones and lacks some. The table lists some 220,000 clones, approximately 83% of them singletons. Material for sequencing was PBMCs or T cells enriched from blood (not recorded which). The receptors were gathered from a woman between 40 and 55 years old with acute COVID-19.

The chain has TRBV19 and TRBJ1-3, with D possibly matching TRBD1 (5 bases). The CDR3 covers 16 residues. Germline V gene sequence: CDR1 LNHDA, CDR2 SQIVND (reference sequence). V was pared by 3 bases and J by 3 bases, with 15 bases between. CDR3 amino acids: CASSINGGRFGNTIYF. CDR3 coding DNA: TGTGCCAGTAGTATTAACGGGGGACGTTTTGGAAACACCATATATTTT.

V and J are TRBV6-5 and TRBJ2-3; 9 bases match TRBD2. The germline V gene has CDR1 MNHEY and CDR2 SVGAGI. The V segment lost 2 bases and the J segment 3 bases; nucleotides outside the gene matches: 3. The CDR3 spans 15 residues. The CDR3 region has the DNA TGTGCCAGCAGTTACGGCGGGGGGGGAACAGATACGCAGTATTTT. This encodes CASSYGGGGTDTQYF.

With regard to this clone: Possible read error: a much larger clone is one base away. At the DNA level, this CDR3 is encoded by other sequences in the same sample as well. The chain couples TRBV7-2 to TRBJ2-7, with a weak D call TRBD1 (6 bases). With 0 bases removed from V and 3 bases from J, the gap between germline ends came to 6 bases. The CDR3 consists of 13 residues. Germline lookup yields CDR1 SGHTA and CDR2 FQGNSA. CDR3 protein: CASSLAGGYEQYF. The CDR3 nucleotides are TGTGCCAGCAGCTTAGCAGGGGGCTACGAGCAGTACTTC.

This clone has just a few counts. This chain uses TRBV28 with TRBJ1-1; 7 nucleotides agree with TRBD1. Trimming cost V 4 bases and J 2 bases; bases outside gene matches: 7. Looked up from germline, CDR1 is MDHEN and CDR2 is SYDVKM. This CDR3 is built from 15 residues. The CDR3 here is CASSSGTAGNTEAFF. CDR3 sequence (DNA): TGTGCCAGCAGTTCGGGGACAGCGGGTAACACTGAAGCTTTCTTT.

The gene calls are TRBV4-3 and TRBJ2-3; TRBD2 is a possible D gene (6 bases). Per the germline V gene, CDR1 is LGHNA and CDR2 is YSLEER. This CDR3 has 15 amino acids. V lost 1 base and J lost 7, with 15 bases in between. Here the CDR3 DNA reads TGCGCCAGCAGCCAAGTTGCGGGAACAACCAATACGCAGTATTTT. This codes for CASSQVAGTTNTQYF.

The V gene is TRBV5-1, the J gene TRBJ1-1; no clear D gene. There are 15 residues in the CDR3. The germline CDR1 and CDR2 sequences are SGHRS and YFSETQ. Trimming took off 6 bases at V and 0 bases at J, with 15 bases between the two ends. The CDR3 region has the DNA TGCGCCAGCACCCTTGCGGGAGTGATGAACACTGAAGCTTTCTTT. Its translation: CASTLAGVMNTEAFF.

The chain uses TRBV7-9 and TRBJ2-7; 8 nucleotides match TRBD2. The junction had 10 bases not matched to a gene; V was cut back by 5 bases and J by 1 base. The germline V gene has CDR1 SEHNR and CDR2 FQNEAQ (reference sequence). The CDR3 is made up of 16 amino acids. Written as DNA, the CDR3 is TGTGCCAGCAGCCCCCGGGGGACTAGTGCTTCCTACGAGCAGTACTTC. It codes for CASSPRGTSASYEQYF.

CDR3 in DNA: TGTGCCAGCAGCCAAGACGTAGGAGCGTACGAGCAGTACTTC. As protein: CASSQDVGAYEQYF. The chain combines TRBV3-1 (or the pseudogene TRBV3-2) with TRBJ2-7; D call uncertain. Germline V gene lookup returns CDR1 LGHDT and CDR2 YNNKEL (reference sequence). V lost 0 bases, J lost 4 bases, and 10 bases lay in between. This CDR3 contains 14 residues.

The chain uses TRBV24-1 and TRBJ1-4; 9 bases fit TRBD1. CDR1 is KGHDR and CDR2 is SFDVKD in the germline V gene. The trim removed 3 bases at V and 6 bases at J, leaving 4 bases unmatched. This CDR3 comprises 15 residues. The CDR3 sequence is CATSDPGQGHEKLFF. Here the CDR3 DNA reads TGTGCCACCAGTGATCCGGGACAGGGTCATGAAAAACTGTTTTTT.

This chain joins TRBV11-1 and TRBJ1-1; the D is unclear. V was trimmed by 4 bases and J by 4 bases, leaving 13 bases between them. The CDR3 is 14 amino acids. Germline CDR1 reads SGHAT; CDR2 reads FQDESV (reference sequence). The CDR3: CASSSSGRGTEAFF. Written as DNA, the CDR3 is TGTGCCAGCAGCTCTTCGGGTCGTGGCACTGAAGCTTTCTTT.